The clone carrying this T cell receptor beta chain was found a few times. PBMCs, at least 7 million per sample, were isolated. Germline V CDR1 and CDR2: LGHNA, YSLEER. V lost 1 base to trimming and J lost 9 bases; unmatched junction nucleotides: 6. This CDR3 comprises 14 residues. The second PCR ran about 6 to 12 cycles with a sample-barcoded 5' primer and J-beta primers. TCRdb fed the 5' RACE reads into MiXCR, producing one record per CDR3 protein. The data hold over 450,000 distinct CDR3 sequences, with around 24% observed a single time. This sample is drawn from a study of blood T cells in healthy people across ages. These records were also assigned to another study, of T cells of mothers and their children. That paper adds: Input to cDNA synthesis comprised all extracted RNA, at a ratio of approximately 1.5 ug per 15 ul.

This chain uses TRBV4-3 with TRBJ2-7, with 10 bases lining up with TRBD1. The sample consisted of blood. This clonotype was obtained from a boy aged 5-17 years in good health. The CDR3 DNA reads as TGCGCCAGCAGCCAAGTTGGGACAGGGGACGGGCAGTACTTC. Its translation is CASSQVGTGDGQYF.